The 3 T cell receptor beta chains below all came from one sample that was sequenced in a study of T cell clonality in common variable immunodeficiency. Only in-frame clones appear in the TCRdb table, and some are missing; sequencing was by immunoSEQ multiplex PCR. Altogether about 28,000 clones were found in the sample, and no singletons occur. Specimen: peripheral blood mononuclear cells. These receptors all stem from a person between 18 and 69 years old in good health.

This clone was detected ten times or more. The sequenced part of the CDR3 DNA is TGTGCCAGCAGTGGCAGGGTCGAGAATGAG. Protein: CASSGRVENE. The complete CDR3 reads CASSGRVENEQFF. V usage is TRBV6-1 and J usage is TRBJ2-1, with D possibly TRBD1 on 5 matching bases. The sequenced fragment ends 3 residues before the CDR3 boundary, so the rest is inferred from the germline J gene. CDR3 length equals 13 residues. Germline V gene lookup returns CDR1 MNHNS and CDR2 SASEGT. The V and J ends lost 4 bases and 7 bases respectively, with 11 bases between them.

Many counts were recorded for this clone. The CDR3 bases that were read are TGCGCCAGCAGCGTACGGACAGGTCCCCTAATTGGGGCCAACGTC. It translates to CASSVRTGPLIGANV. The full CDR3 is CASSVRTGPLIGANVLTF. This chain joins TRBV5-1 and TRBJ2-6, with TRBD1 matching over 7 bases. The CDR3 end falls 3 residues outside the read, so it is completed with the germline J gene. Germline V CDR1 and CDR2: SGHRS, YFSETQ. The CDR3 runs to 18 residues. V shed 4 bases and J 3 bases; nucleotides not matched to a gene: 13.

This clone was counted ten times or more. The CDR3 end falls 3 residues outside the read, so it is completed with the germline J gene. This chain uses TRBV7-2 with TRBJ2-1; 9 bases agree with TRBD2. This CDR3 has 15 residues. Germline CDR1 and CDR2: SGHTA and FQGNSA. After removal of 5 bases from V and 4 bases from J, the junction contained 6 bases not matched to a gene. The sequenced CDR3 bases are TGTGCCAGCAGCCCCACAGCGGGGGGATACAATGAG. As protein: CASSPTAGGYNE. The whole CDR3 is CASSPTAGGYNEQFF.